Shown below are 14 T cell receptor beta chains from a single sample sequenced in a study of monozygotic twins with inflammatory bowel disease. No DNA is given; TCRdb re-called the 5' RACE reads and lists each CDR3 protein once. This listing includes approximately 330,000 distinct CDR3 sequences. Sequencing input: blood. The receptors derive from a human donor with ulcerative colitis or Crohn's disease, or a healthy co-twin of an affected twin (not recorded which).

J is TRBJ2-5 and V is TRBV4-2; TCRdb returns TRBD1, unconfirmable since there is no DNA. This CDR3 is built from 17 residues. The germline CDR1 and CDR2 sequences are LGHNA and YNFKEQ. The CDR3: CASSQVFSDRGQETQYF.

The V gene is TRBV20-1, the J gene TRBJ1-5; TCRdb selects TRBD1, and the lack of DNA leaves this call unchecked. CDR1 and CDR2 from the germline V gene are DFQATT and SNEGSKA (reference sequence). The CDR3 has 14 residues. CDR3 amino acids: CSATSTVSPSPQHF.

The chain carries TRBV3-1 and TRBJ2-1; TCRdb picks TRBD2, but there is no DNA to check that call. Germline CDR1 and CDR2: LGHDT and YNNKEL (reference sequence). The CDR3 covers 16 residues. CDR3 in amino acids: CASSLLGTSSYNEQFF.

This CDR3 is CAGSQGLTQYF. The J gene is TRBJ2-3, the V gene TRBV6-6; TCRdb's assignment of TRBD2 cannot be checked, as there is no DNA. CDR1 and CDR2 from the germline V gene are MNHNY and SVGAGI (reference sequence). The CDR3 runs 11 residues.

The rearrangement joins TRBV7-2 to TRBJ2-7; TCRdb picks TRBD1, but there is no DNA to check that call. CDR1 is SGHTA and CDR2 is FQGNSA in the germline V gene. The CDR3 is 15 amino acids. The chain's CDR3 is CASSLGGGSLAEQYF.

The chain uses TRBV6-1 and TRBJ2-7; TCRdb gives TRBD2 as the D gene, but with no DNA this cannot be confirmed. The germline V gene has CDR1 MNHNS and CDR2 SASEGT. The CDR3 totals 15 residues. The CDR3 is CASSQTLSPAYEQYF.

The chain employs TRBV12-3 or TRBV12-4 and TRBJ2-3; TCRdb reports TRBD2, a call that lacks DNA to check it against. The CDR3 contains 13 residues. The CDR3 reads CASSLNSVDTQYF.

The V gene is TRBV7-2, the J gene TRBJ1-2; lacking DNA, the TRBD1 call made by TCRdb goes unchecked. This CDR3 is 14 amino acids long. Germline values: CDR1 SGHTA, CDR2 FQGNSA. CDR3 residues: CASSLGGQGYGYTF.

The chain uses TRBV7-2 and TRBJ2-3. Germline V gene sequence: CDR1 SGHTA, CDR2 FQGNSA. This CDR3 is built from 12 residues. This CDR3 is CASSLVAGAQYF.

J is TRBJ2-3 and V is TRBV11-2. The CDR3 covers 15 residues. Germline assignment: CDR1 SGHAT and CDR2 FQNNGV. The CDR3 sequence: CASSLGEIMGDTQYF.

The CDR3 loop is CASSWTGEGYEQYF. J is TRBJ2-7 and V is TRBV27; TCRdb designates TRBD1, a call that cannot be tested without DNA. Germline V gene lookup returns CDR1 MNHEY and CDR2 SMNVEV (reference sequence). The length of the CDR3 is 14 residues.

The chain employs TRBV28 and TRBJ2-5. Per the germline V gene, CDR1 is MDHEN and CDR2 is SYDVKM. The CDR3 contains 15 residues. CDR3 amino acids: CASSSTDLDQETQYF.

The chain has TRBV6-5 and TRBJ1-2; TCRdb gives TRBD1 as the D gene, but with no DNA this cannot be confirmed. The CDR3 consists of 12 residues. In germline, CDR1 is MNHEY, CDR2 SVGAGI. CDR3 region: CASSFQGSGYTF.

The rearrangement links TRBV4-1 to TRBJ2-4; the TCRdb call, TRBD1, lacks DNA for checking. The length of the CDR3 is 15 residues. Germline values: CDR1 MGHRA, CDR2 YSYEKL. The CDR3 reads CASSLQGQGQNIQYF.